The 30 T cell receptor beta chains below were found in one sample sequenced in a study of blood T cells in healthy people across ages. A second PCR of roughly 7 to 11 cycles used a sample-barcoded 5' primer and a J-beta primer mix. TCRdb re-called the 5' RACE reads through MiXCR, storing one row per CDR3 protein. The table includes hundreds of thousands of distinct CDR3 sequences, more than 55% detected once. The source material was blood. The receptors were sampled from a man aged 35 to 55 in good health.

In its sample, this clonotype was seen a few times. This chain uses TRBV20-1 with TRBJ2-5; D not certain. Trimming cost V 6 bases and J 2 bases, with 13 bases left between them. Germline loops: CDR1 DFQATT, CDR2 SNEGSKA (reference sequence). The CDR3 is 13 amino acids. This CDR3 reads CSADGPQQETQYF. The DNA for the CDR3 is TGCAGTGCGGATGGACCCCAACAAGAGACCCAGTACTTC.

The V and J genes are TRBV2 and TRBJ1-5; D is unresolved. CDR1 and CDR2 (germline): SNHLY, FYNNEI. The V and J ends lost 1 base and 4 bases respectively, with 8 bases between them. The length of the CDR3 is 14 residues. In nucleotides, the CDR3 is TGTGCCAGCAGTGAAGGGGCCAATAATCAGCCCCAGCATTTT. Translation: CASSEGANNQPQHF.

The sample holds a few counts of this clonotype. The chain employs TRBV20-1 and TRBJ2-5; 8 bases agree with TRBD1. Trimming at V came to 5 bases and at J to 3 bases, leaving 5 bases not matched to a gene. This CDR3 is built from 13 residues. CDR1 and CDR2 (germline): DFQATT, SNEGSKA (reference sequence). DNA for the CDR3: TGCAGTGCTGGAGGGACAGGCAAAGAGACCCAGTACTTC. Protein product: CSAGGTGKETQYF.

This chain connects TRBV29-1 to TRBJ2-1; D gene uncertain. This CDR3 contains 10 residues. Looked up from germline, CDR1 is SQVTM and CDR2 is ANQGSEA. V shed 5 bases and J shed 10 bases, with 9 bases lying between them. The DNA of the CDR3 is TGCAGCGTTAGTATCCGCGAGCAGTTCTTC. Translated, it gives CSVSIREQFF.

The rearrangement links TRBV12-3 or TRBV12-4 to TRBJ2-7, with TRBD1 matching over 7 bases. The CDR3 totals 14 residues. V lost 5 bases to trimming and J lost 6 bases; unmatched junction nucleotides: 10. The CDR3 protein is CASSPGRQGAEQYF. CDR3 bases: TGTGCCAGCAGTCCCGGCCGACAGGGAGCCGAGCAGTACTTC.

As for this clonotype: At one boundary the junction diverges from the germline segment, which might be a read error. The chain combines TRBV6-1 with TRBJ2-5, with 10 bases that match TRBD2. CDR1 MNHNS and CDR2 SASEGT come from the germline V gene. The CDR3 loop spans 18 amino acids. The CDR3 loop reads CASIRRASGGLGQGTQYF. CDR3 in DNA: TGTGCCAGCATCCGACGGGCTAGCGGGGGCTTGGGGCAAGGGACCCAGTACTTC.

The sample holds many counts of this clonotype. The chain is built from TRBV20-1 and TRBJ1-5, with 8 positions matching TRBD1. Germline CDR1 reads DFQATT; CDR2 reads SNEGSKA (reference sequence). The CDR3 is 15 amino acids. V shed 3 bases and J 4 bases; nucleotides not matched to a gene: 8. The DNA of the CDR3 is TGCAGTGCTAGCGATTTCCGGACAGGGAATCAGCCCCAGCATTTT. Encoded protein: CSASDFRTGNQPQHF.

The CDR3 region has the DNA TGCAGTGCTAGTTACTCTATCACCGGGACGGCTGAAGCTTTCTTT. Translating it yields CSASYSITGTAEAFF. This chain uses TRBV20-1 with TRBJ1-1; TRBD1 might be the D (5 bases). The V gene's germline CDR1 is DFQATT and CDR2 SNEGSKA (reference sequence). The CDR3 has 15 amino acids. Between the trimmed V and J ends, which lost 3 bases and 6 bases, there was a span of 20 bases.

This chain joins TRBV7-2 and TRBJ2-5; no clear D gene. The germline gives CDR1 SGHTA, CDR2 FQGNSA. CDR3 length: 18 residues. V was clipped by 5 bases and J by 2 bases, with 24 bases between them. CDR3 in amino acids: CASSPFGRLRSTQETQYF. CDR3 sequence (DNA): TGTGCCAGCAGCCCATTCGGCAGACTTCGGTCTACTCAAGAGACCCAGTACTTC.

The chain recombines TRBV7-2 with TRBJ2-3, with TRBD2 identical over 9 bases. Per germline, CDR1 SGHTA and CDR2 FQGNSA. J gave up 2 bases and V 4 bases, and 7 bases lay outside the gene matches. This CDR3 region has 16 residues. The CDR3 sequence is CASSSLAGSFTDTQYF. CDR3 nucleotides: TGTGCCAGCAGCTCCCTAGCGGGGAGCTTCACAGATACGCAGTATTTT.

The chain links TRBV6-2 or TRBV6-3 to TRBJ2-6, with a possible D match to TRBD1 (6 bases). This CDR3 has 17 amino acids. Trimming cost V 3 bases and J 0 bases, with 12 bases left between them. Germline CDR1 reads MNHEY; CDR2 reads SVGEGT. The CDR3 reads CASSYQGFASGANVLTF. CDR3 coding DNA: TGTGCCAGCAGTTATCAGGGGTTCGCCTCTGGGGCCAACGTCCTGACTTTC.

The chain couples TRBV20-1 to TRBJ1-2; no reliable D call. CDR3 length equals 12 residues. V lost 5 bases to trimming and J lost 10 bases, with 17 bases between them. Germline-derived CDR1 and CDR2 are DFQATT and SNEGSKA (reference sequence). The CDR3 DNA is TGCAGTGCTCTATGGGAGGGCGACACCTACACCTTC. This translates into CSALWEGDTYTF.

This clonotype turned up a few times. The chain carries TRBV6-2 or TRBV6-3 and TRBJ2-5; tentatively, D is TRBD1 or TRBD2 (6 bases each). V was shortened by 7 bases and J by 2 bases, with 14 bases between the two germline ends. The CDR3 contains 14 residues. The germline V gene has CDR1 MNHEY and CDR2 SVGEGT. This CDR3 reads CASTGGGRQETQYF. CDR3 in DNA: TGTGCCAGCACCGGAGGGGGGAGGCAAGAGACCCAGTACTTC.

This clonotype was observed a single time. V is TRBV10-2 and J is TRBJ2-4; no clear D. CDR3 length equals 14 residues. Germline V lookup: CDR1 WSHSY, CDR2 SAAADI. The germline V and J ends were trimmed by 3 bases and 1 base, with 7 bases remaining between them. The CDR3 coding sequence is TGCGCCAGCAGTGATGGTGGGGCCAAAAACATTCAGTACTTC. This sequence encodes CASSDGGAKNIQYF.

The genes are TRBV27 and TRBJ1-6; no definite D call. V dropped 3 bases and J dropped 6 bases, with 9 bases sitting between them. The germline CDR1 and CDR2 sequences are MNHEY and SMNVEV (reference sequence). The CDR3 spans 14 residues. The CDR3 region has the DNA TGTGCCAGCAGTTTTCAACAGACTAATTCACCCCTCCACTTT. Translating it yields CASSFQQTNSPLHF.

The chain links TRBV28 to TRBJ2-7; no clear D gene. The CDR3 length is 16 residues. Trimming pared 1 base from V and 2 bases from J, leaving 15 bases between. Germline loops: CDR1 MDHEN, CDR2 SYDVKM. CDR3 loop: CASSLFVRAMTYEQYF. The CDR3 DNA sequence: TGTGCCAGCAGTTTATTTGTCCGAGCAATGACCTACGAGCAGTACTTC.

The chain carries TRBV27 and TRBJ2-4; D remains ambiguous. CDR3 size: 18 residues. V lost 2 bases and J 0 bases, leaving 17 bases between the germline ends. CDR1 is MNHEY, CDR2 SMNVEV, per germline (reference sequence). The CDR3 bases are TGTGCCAGCAGTTTAGCCTTCCCGAGGCCATTAGCCAAAAACATTCAGTACTTC. It yields the protein CASSLAFPRPLAKNIQYF.

V and J are TRBV29-1 and TRBJ2-3; TRBD2 is a possible D gene (5 bases). Trimming stripped 3 bases from V and 1 base from J, with 11 bases between. The germline gives CDR1 SQVTM, CDR2 ANQGSEA. CDR3 length equals 14 residues. The CDR3 is CSVDVEGGTDTQYF. Here the CDR3 DNA reads TGCAGCGTTGATGTTGAGGGCGGCACAGATACGCAGTATTTT.

This chain joins TRBV7-6 and TRBJ2-4; 11 bases are shared with TRBD2. Matching the DNA end better, TRBJ2-7 makes the J call doubtful. This CDR3 is 18 amino acids long. Germline V lookup: CDR1 SGHVS, CDR2 FNYEAQ. The CDR3 coding sequence is TGTGCCAGCAGCCTTGGGACACTTAGTAGCGGGAGGGAATACGAGCAGTACTTC. Its translation is CASSLGTLSSGREYEQYF.

The chain uses TRBV12-3 or TRBV12-4 and TRBJ1-1; D might be TRBD1 (6 bases). Trimming cost V 6 bases and J 1 base, with 9 bases left between them. The CDR3 has 13 amino acids. The CDR3 loop reads CASSGDTNTEAFF. The CDR3 DNA is TGTGCCAGCAGCGGGGACACGAACACTGAAGCTTTCTTT.

The chain couples TRBV20-1 to TRBJ2-1; TRBD2 matches 11 bases. Germline V gene data show CDR1 as DFQATT and CDR2 as SNEGSKA (reference sequence). The junction had 5 bases not matched to a gene; V was cut back by 2 bases and J by 8 bases. The CDR3 totals 14 residues. Written as DNA, the CDR3 is TGCAGTGCTAGAACTAGCGGGAGACTCGATGAGCAGTTCTTC. Translation gives CSARTSGRLDEQFF.

The chain recombines TRBV11-2 with TRBJ1-1, with D possibly being TRBD1 (6 bases). Germline values: CDR1 SGHAT, CDR2 FQNNGV. V dropped 1 base and J dropped 3 bases, with 9 bases sitting between them. CDR3 length: 14 amino acids. The CDR3 DNA follows: TGTGCCAGCAGCTTAGGGACAGCTTACACTGAAGCTTTCTTT. Protein sequence: CASSLGTAYTEAFF.

The CDR3 DNA is TGTGCCAGCAGGCTAGGTTACCGGGACAGGAGTCCCAATAGCACAGATACGCAGTATTTT. Protein sequence: CASRLGYRDRSPNSTDTQYF. The V gene is TRBV7-9, the J gene TRBJ2-3; 8 nucleotides match TRBD1. Germline V lookup: CDR1 SEHNR, CDR2 FQNEAQ (reference sequence). Germline trimming cut 6 bases from V and 0 bases from J; bases unmatched to any gene: 20. CDR3 length: 20 amino acids.

This chain links TRBV29-1 with TRBJ2-1; D is possibly TRBD1 or TRBD2 (5 bases each). The CDR3 has 11 amino acids. The germline V gene encodes CDR1 SQVTM and CDR2 ANQGSEA. V dropped 5 bases and J dropped 15 bases, with 17 bases sitting between them. This CDR3 is CSVHYLGRGFF. CDR3 nucleotides: TGCAGCGTTCACTACCTGGGACGGGGGTTCTTC.

This clonotype was counted only a few times. This rearrangement joins TRBV7-2 to TRBJ2-1; weak D call: TRBD2 (5 bases). The CDR3 spans 17 residues. Germline V gene sequence: CDR1 SGHTA, CDR2 FQGNSA. Trimming took off 1 base at V and 0 bases at J, with 13 bases between the two ends. In nucleotides, the CDR3 is TGTGCCAGCAGCTTAGGCCCTACTAGTTACTCCTACAATGAGCAGTTCTTC. Its protein product is CASSLGPTSYSYNEQFF.

A note on this clonotype: The junction and the germline gene differ at one end; a read error may be behind it. The gene calls are TRBV7-2 and TRBJ2-3; possible D gene TRBD2, 5 bases. CDR3 size: 16 residues. Per germline, CDR1 SGHTA and CDR2 FQGNSA. In nucleotides, the CDR3 is TGTGCCAGCAGCTTAGGATCCGTCGCTAGCACAGAGACGCAGTATTTT. As protein: CASSLGSVASTETQYF.

With regard to this clonotype: A read error may account for a junction end that differs from germline. The CDR3 region is CASSFPGTGIVSYNEQFF. For the CDR3, the DNA is TGTGCCAGCAGTTTCCCTGGGACAGGGATCGTTAGCTACAATGAACAGTTCTTC. The chain links TRBV27 to TRBJ2-1, with 9 bases lining up with TRBD1. This CDR3 contains 18 residues. CDR1 is MNHEY, CDR2 SMNVEV, per germline (reference sequence).

The chain recombines TRBV29-1 with TRBJ1-2; weak D call: TRBD1 (6 bases). The CDR3 is made up of 11 amino acids. Germline lookup yields CDR1 SQVTM and CDR2 ANQGSEA. Between the trimmed V and J ends, which lost 5 bases and 8 bases, there was a span of 12 bases. The CDR3 bases are TGCAGCGTTACGACAGGCCCCGGCTACACCTTC. This translates into CSVTTGPGYTF.

The chain carries TRBV28 and TRBJ2-5, with TRBD2 identical over 9 bases. The J call may be incorrect, as the DNA end agrees better with TRBJ2-7. The V gene's germline CDR1 is MDHEN and CDR2 SYDVKM. This CDR3 spans 12 amino acids. The CDR3 region has the DNA TGTGCCAGTAAGCGGGGGGTAAACGAGCAGTACTTC. Amino acid sequence: CASKRGVNEQYF.

This rearrangement joins TRBV6-1 to TRBJ2-7, with D possibly matching TRBD1 (6 bases). In germline, CDR1 is MNHNS, CDR2 SASEGT. CDR3 length: 12 amino acids. The V end was cut by 6 bases, the J end by 4 bases, with 10 bases between. CDR3 DNA: TGTGCCAGCAGAGTACAGGGATACGAGCAGTACTTC. It is translated as CASRVQGYEQYF.